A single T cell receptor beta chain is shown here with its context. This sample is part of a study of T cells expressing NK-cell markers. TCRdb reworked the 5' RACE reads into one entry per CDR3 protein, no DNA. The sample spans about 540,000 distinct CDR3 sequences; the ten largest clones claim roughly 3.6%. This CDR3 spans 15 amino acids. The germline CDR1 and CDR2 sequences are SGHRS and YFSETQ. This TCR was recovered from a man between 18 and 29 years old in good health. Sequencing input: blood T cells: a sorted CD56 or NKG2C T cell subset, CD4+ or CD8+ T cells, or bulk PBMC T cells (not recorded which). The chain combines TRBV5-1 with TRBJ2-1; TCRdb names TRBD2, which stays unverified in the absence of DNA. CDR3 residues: CASSSSGGGHNEQFF.